This TCR beta chain was sequenced during a study of cytomegalovirus exposure and HLA in healthy donors. The overall study: A later analysis reported the same platform for the roughly 120 validation repertoires and the 500 to 700 first-cohort repertoires. General study results and limits: In vitro work confirmed that three CMV-associated chains recognize CMV antigens.

Sequencing used immunoSEQ multiplex PCR; TCRdb keeps in-frame clones, though not all of them. Of tens of thousands of clones listed, around 96% were seen once; the top ten hold 4.5% to 5%. V lost 0 bases, J lost 4 bases, and 10 bases lay in between. The germline gives CDR1 MNHEY, CDR2 SMNVEV (reference sequence). CDR3 length equals 15 residues. On this clone: Its antigen is as yet unknown.

This TCR came from a woman under 30 in good health and CMV-seropositive. Source material: PBMCs. The chain links TRBV27 to TRBJ1-5; D gene ambiguous. For the CDR3, the DNA is TGTGCCAGCAGTTTATCTGAGGGAGGGAATCAGCCCCAGCATTTT. It codes for CASSLSEGGNQPQHF.